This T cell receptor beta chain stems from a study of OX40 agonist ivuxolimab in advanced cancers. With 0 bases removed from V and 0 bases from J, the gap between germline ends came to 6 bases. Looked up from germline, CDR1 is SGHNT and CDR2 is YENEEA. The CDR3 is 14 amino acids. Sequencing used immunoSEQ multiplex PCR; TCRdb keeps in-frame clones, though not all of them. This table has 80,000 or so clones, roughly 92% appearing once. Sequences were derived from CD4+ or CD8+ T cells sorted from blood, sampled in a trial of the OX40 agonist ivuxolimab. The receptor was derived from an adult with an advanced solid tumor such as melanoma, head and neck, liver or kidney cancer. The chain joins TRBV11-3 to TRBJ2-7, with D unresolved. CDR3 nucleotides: TGTGCCAGCAGCTTAGATCCTAGCTCCTACGAGCAGTACTTC. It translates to CASSLDPSSYEQYF. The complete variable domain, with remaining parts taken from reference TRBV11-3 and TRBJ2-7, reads EAGVVQSPRYKIIEKKQPVAFWCNPISGHNTLYWYLQNLGQGPELLIRYENEEAVDDSQLPKDRFSAERLKGVDSTLKIQPAELGDSAVYLCASSLDPSSYEQYFGPGTRLTVT.